The 3 T cell receptor beta chains listed next were all sequenced from one sample in a study of beta chain features in type 1 diabetes. Notes on the study in general: Patients with Type 1 diabetes showed moderately but significantly shorter TCRB CDR3s in all four CD4+ subsets.

The antigens for these receptors are not known. Expressed TCRB transcripts were sequenced after all isolated RNA was converted to cDNA. Sequencing was performed with immunoSEQ multiplex PCR; in TCRdb, only in-frame clones are kept and a portion is missing. The sample shows nearly 700,000 clones, around 15% of them seen only once. Specimen: naive CD4+ T cells from blood. These receptors came from a young man with type 1 diabetes.

The V and J genes are TRBV20-1 and TRBJ1-2, with D perhaps TRBD1 (6 bases). Germline V gene data show CDR1 as DFQATT and CDR2 as SNEGSKA (reference sequence). This CDR3 spans 11 amino acids. The ends were cut back, 7 bases at V and 3 bases at J, with 9 bases in the middle. The CDR3 sequence is CSVGAYYGYTF. The CDR3 nucleotides read TGCAGTGTGGGGGCCTACTATGGCTACACCTTC.

This clone has more than one count but fewer than ten. The V call is TRBV5-6, the J call TRBJ2-3; 9 bases are a match to TRBD1. The V segment lost 4 bases and the J segment 2 bases; nucleotides outside the gene matches: 11. The CDR3 sequence is 17 residues long. The germline gives CDR1 SGHDT, CDR2 YYEEEE. The CDR3: CASSARWGQGFTDTQYF. In DNA, the CDR3 is TGTGCCAGCAGCGCCCGATGGGGACAGGGATTCACAGATACGCAGTATTTT. The full variable domain, completed using reference TRBV5-6 and TRBJ2-3, is DAGVTQSPTHLIKTRGQQVTLRCSPKSGHDTVSWYQQALGQGPQFIFQYYEEEERQRGNFPDRFSGHQFPNYSSELNVNALLLGDSALYLCASSARWGQGFTDTQYFGPGTRLTVL.

J is TRBJ2-1 and V is TRBV30; 9 nucleotides match TRBD1. J was trimmed by 7 bases and V by 2 bases; bases with no gene match: 9. Germline CDR1 is GTSNPN and CDR2 is SVGIG (reference sequence). The CDR3 is made up of 15 amino acids. As DNA, the CDR3 is TGTGCCTGGAGTTCAACAGGGGGCGCGTATAATGAGCAGTTCTTC. It yields the protein CAWSSTGGAYNEQFF.